This record concerns one T cell receptor (beta chain) sequence. The record originates from a study of blood T cell repertoires in COVID-19. The protocol was immunoSEQ multiplex PCR, while the TCRdb copy is restricted to in-frame clones and leaves out a portion. Altogether around 100,000 clones are present, 85% being singletons, with the ten largest covering around an eighth. Trimming removed 6 bases from V and 4 bases from J; junction bases left unmatched: 8. Per the germline V gene, CDR1 is MRHNA and CDR2 is SNTAGT. CDR3 length: 14 residues. This TCR was recovered from a human donor in a cohort sampled during active COVID-19. The V gene is TRBV6-4, the J gene TRBJ1-1; TRBD1 matches 7 bases. The material sequenced was peripheral blood. The CDR3, as DNA: TGTGCCAGCAGGCCCACAGGGGCCACCACTGAAGCTTTCTTT. This sequence encodes CASRPTGATTEAFF.